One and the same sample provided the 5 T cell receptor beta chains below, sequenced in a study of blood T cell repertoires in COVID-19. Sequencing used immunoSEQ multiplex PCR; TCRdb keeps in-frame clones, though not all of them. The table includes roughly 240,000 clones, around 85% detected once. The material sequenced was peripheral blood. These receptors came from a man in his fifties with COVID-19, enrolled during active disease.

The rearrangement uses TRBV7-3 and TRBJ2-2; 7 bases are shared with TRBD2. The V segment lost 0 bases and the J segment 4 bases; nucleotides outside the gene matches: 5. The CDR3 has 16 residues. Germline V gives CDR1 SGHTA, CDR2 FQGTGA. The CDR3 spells CASSLTGGSPTGELFF. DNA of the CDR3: TGTGCCAGCAGCTTAACGGGAGGGTCGCCCACCGGGGAGCTGTTTTTT.

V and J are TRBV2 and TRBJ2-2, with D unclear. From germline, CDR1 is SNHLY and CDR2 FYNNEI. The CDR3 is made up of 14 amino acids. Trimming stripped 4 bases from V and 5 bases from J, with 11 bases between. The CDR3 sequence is CASSAQVATGELFF. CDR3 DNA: TGTGCCAGCAGTGCACAAGTGGCTACCGGGGAGCTGTTTTTT. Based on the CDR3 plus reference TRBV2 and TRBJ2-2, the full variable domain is EPEVTQTPSHQVTQMGQEVILRCVPISNHLYFYWYRQILGQKVEFLVSFYNNEISEKSEIFDDQFSVERPDGSNFTLKIRSTKLEDSAMYFCASSAQVATGELFFGEGSRLTVL.

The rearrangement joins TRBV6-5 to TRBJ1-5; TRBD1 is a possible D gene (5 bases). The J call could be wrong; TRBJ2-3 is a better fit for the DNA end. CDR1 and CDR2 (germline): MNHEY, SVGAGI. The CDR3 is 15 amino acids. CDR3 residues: CASSYLGRGNQPQYF. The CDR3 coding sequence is TGTGCCAGCAGTTATCTGGGTAGGGGCAATCAGCCCCAGTATTTT.

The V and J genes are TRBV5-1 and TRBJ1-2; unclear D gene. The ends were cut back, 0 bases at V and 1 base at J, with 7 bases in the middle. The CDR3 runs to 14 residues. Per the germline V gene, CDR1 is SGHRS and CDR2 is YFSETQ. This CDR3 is CASSLETLNYGYTF. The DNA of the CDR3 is TGCGCCAGCAGCTTGGAGACACTTAACTATGGCTACACCTTC. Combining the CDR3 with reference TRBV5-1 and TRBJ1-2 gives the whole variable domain KAGVTQTPRYLIKTRGQQVTLSCSPISGHRSVSWYQQTPGQGLQFLFEYFSETQRNKGNFPGRFSGRQFSNSRSEMNVSTLELGDSALYLCASSLETLNYGYTFGSGTRLTVV.

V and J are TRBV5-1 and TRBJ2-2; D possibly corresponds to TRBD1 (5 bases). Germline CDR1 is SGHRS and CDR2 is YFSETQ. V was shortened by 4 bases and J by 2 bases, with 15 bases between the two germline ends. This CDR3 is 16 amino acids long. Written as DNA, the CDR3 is TGCGCCAGCAGCCCACCCAAGGGGCTAAACACCGGGGAGCTGTTTTTT. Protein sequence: CASSPPKGLNTGELFF.